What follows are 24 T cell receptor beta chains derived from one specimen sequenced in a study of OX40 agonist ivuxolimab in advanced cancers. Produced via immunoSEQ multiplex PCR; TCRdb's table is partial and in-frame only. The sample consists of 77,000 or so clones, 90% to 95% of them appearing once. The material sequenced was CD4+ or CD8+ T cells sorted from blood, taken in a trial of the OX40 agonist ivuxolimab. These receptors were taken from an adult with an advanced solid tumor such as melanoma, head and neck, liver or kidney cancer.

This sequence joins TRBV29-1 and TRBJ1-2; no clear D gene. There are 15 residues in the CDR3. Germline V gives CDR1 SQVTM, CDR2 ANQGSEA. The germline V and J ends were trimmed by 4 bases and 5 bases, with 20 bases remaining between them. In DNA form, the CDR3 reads TGCAGCGTTGTACCGCCAAACCCCACAGCGTATGGCTACACCTTC. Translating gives CSVVPPNPTAYGYTF.

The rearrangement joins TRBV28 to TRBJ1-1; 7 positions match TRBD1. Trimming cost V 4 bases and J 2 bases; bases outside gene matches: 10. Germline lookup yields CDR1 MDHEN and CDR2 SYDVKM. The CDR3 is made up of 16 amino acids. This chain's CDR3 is CASSSPGQVGNTEAFF. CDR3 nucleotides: TGTGCCAGCAGTTCCCCAGGACAGGTTGGAAACACTGAAGCTTTCTTT.

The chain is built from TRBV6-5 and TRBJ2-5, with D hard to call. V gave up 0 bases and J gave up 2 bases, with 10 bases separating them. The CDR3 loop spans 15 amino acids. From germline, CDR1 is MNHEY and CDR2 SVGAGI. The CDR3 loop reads CASSYSLATQETQYF. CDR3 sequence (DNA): TGTGCCAGCAGTTACTCTCTTGCGACTCAAGAGACCCAGTACTTC.

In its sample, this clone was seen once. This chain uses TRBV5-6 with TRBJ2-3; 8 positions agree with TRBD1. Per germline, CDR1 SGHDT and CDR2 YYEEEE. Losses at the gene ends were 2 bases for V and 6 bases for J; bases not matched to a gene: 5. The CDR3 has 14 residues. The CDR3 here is CASSFAGGRDTQYF. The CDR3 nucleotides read TGTGCCAGCAGCTTCGCAGGGGGCAGGGATACGCAGTATTTT.

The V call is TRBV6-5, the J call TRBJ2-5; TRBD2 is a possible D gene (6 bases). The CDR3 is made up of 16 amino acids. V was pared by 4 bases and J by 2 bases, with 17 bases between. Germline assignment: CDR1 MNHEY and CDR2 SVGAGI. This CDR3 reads CASSSFALGGQETQYF. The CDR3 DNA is TGTGCCAGCAGTTCCTTCGCCTTGGGGGGACAAGAGACCCAGTACTTC.

This CDR3 reads CASSVDTGSSTDTQYF. CDR3 DNA: TGTGCCAGCAGCGTAGATACGGGATCTAGCACAGATACGCAGTATTTT. The chain joins TRBV9 to TRBJ2-3; maybe TRBD2 (5 bases). Per germline, CDR1 SGDLS and CDR2 YYNGEE. The CDR3 totals 16 residues. Deletions cut 0 bases from V and 0 bases from J, with 11 bases between.

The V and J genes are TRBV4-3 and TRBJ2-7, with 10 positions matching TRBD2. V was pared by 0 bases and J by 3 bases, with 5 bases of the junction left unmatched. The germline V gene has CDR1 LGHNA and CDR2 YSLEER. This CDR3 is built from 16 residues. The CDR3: CASSQEWLAGVYEQYF. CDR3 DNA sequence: TGCGCCAGCAGCCAAGAATGGCTAGCGGGGGTCTACGAGCAGTACTTC.

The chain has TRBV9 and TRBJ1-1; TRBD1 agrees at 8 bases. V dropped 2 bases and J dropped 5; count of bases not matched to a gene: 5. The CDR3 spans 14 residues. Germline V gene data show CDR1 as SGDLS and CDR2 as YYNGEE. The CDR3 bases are TGTGCCAGCAGCGTTTACAGGGGGGGAACTGAAGCTTTCTTT. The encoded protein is CASSVYRGGTEAFF.

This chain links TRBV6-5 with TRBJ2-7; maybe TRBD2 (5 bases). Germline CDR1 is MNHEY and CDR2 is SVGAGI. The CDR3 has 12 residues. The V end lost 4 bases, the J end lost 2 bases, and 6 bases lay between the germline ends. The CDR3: CASSSGAYEQYF. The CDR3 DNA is TGTGCCAGCAGTTCCGGGGCCTACGAGCAGTACTTC.

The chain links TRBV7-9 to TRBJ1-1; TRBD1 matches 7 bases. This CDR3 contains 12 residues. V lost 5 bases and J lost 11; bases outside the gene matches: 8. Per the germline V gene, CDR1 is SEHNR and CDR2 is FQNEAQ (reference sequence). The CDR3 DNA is TGTGCCAGCAGCCCAACACAGGGGATGGCTTTCTTT. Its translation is CASSPTQGMAFF.

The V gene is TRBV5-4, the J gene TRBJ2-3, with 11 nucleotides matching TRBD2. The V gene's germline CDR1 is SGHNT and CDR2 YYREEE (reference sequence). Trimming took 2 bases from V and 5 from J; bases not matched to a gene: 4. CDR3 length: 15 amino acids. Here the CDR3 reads CASSFSGGALDTQYF. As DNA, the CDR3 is TGTGCCAGCAGCTTTAGCGGGGGGGCCTTAGATACGCAGTATTTT.

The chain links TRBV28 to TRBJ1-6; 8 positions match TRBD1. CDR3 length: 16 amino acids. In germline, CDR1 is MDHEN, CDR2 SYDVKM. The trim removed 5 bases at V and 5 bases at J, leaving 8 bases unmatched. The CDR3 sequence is CASSRPGQANNSPLHF. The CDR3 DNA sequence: TGTGCCAGCAGTCGACCGGGACAGGCCAATAATTCACCCCTCCACTTT.

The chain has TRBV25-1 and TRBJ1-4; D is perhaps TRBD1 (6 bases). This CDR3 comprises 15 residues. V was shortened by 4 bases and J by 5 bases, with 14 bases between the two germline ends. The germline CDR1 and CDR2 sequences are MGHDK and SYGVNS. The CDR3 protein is CASSARQARNEKLFF. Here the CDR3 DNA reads TGTGCCAGCAGTGCCCGACAGGCCCGAAATGAAAAACTGTTTTTT.

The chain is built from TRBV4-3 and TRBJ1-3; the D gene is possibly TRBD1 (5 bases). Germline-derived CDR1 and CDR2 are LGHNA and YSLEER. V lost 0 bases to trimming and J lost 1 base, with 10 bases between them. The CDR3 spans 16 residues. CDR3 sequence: CASSQEGEGSGNTIYF. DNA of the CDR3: TGCGCCAGCAGCCAAGAGGGGGAAGGGTCTGGAAACACCATATATTTT.

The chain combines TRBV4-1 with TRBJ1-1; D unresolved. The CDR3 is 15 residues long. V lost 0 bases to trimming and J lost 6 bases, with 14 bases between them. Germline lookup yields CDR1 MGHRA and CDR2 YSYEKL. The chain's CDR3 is CASSQEEEDWAEAFF. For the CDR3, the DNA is TGCGCCAGCAGCCAAGAAGAAGAGGATTGGGCTGAAGCTTTCTTT.

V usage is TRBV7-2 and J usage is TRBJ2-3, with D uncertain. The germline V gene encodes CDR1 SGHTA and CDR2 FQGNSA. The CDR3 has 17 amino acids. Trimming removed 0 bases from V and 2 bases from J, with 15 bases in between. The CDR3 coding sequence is TGTGCCAGCAGCTTAGCGCGCGTCGGAAGAATCACAGATACGCAGTATTTT. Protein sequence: CASSLARVGRITDTQYF.

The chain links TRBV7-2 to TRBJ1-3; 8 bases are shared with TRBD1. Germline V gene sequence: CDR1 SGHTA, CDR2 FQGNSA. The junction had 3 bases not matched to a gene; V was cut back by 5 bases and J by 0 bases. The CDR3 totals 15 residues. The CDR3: CASSDTGGSGNTIYF. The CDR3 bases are TGTGCCAGCAGCGATACAGGGGGCTCTGGAAACACCATATATTTT.

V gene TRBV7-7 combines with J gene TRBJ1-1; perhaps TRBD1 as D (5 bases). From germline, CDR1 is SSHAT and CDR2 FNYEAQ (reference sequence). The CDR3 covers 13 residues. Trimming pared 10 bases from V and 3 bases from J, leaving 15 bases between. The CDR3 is CAIARVMDTEAFF. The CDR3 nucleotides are TGTGCCATCGCCAGGGTCATGGACACTGAAGCTTTCTTT.

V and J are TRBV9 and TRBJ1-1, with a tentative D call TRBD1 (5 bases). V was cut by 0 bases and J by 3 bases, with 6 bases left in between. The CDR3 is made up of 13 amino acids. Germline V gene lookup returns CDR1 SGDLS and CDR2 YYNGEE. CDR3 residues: CASSVGGDTEAFF. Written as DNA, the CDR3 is TGTGCCAGCAGCGTAGGGGGGGACACTGAAGCTTTCTTT. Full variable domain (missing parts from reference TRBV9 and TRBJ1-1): DSGVTQTPKHLITATGQRVTLRCSPRSGDLSVYWYQQSLDQGLQFLIQYYNGEERAKGNILERFSAQQFPDLHSELNLSSLELGDSALYFCASSVGGDTEAFFGQGTRLTVV.

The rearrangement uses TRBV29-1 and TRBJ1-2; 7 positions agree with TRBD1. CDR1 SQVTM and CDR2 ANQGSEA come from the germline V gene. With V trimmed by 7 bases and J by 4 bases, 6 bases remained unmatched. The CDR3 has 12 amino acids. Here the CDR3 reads CSGMTGLYGYTF. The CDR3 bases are TGCAGCGGGATGACAGGGCTCTATGGCTACACCTTC.

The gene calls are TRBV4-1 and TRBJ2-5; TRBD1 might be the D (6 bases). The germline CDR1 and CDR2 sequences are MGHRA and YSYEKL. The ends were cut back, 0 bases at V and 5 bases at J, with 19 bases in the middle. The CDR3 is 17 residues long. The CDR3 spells CASSQDRVGGRWETQYF. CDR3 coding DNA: TGCGCCAGCAGCCAAGATAGGGTAGGGGGAAGGTGGGAGACCCAGTACTTC.

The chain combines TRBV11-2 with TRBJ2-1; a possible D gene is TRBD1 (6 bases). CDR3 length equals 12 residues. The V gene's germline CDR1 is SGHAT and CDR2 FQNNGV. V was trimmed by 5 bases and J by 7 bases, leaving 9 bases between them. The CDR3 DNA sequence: TGTGCCAGCAGCGCCACAGGGAATGAGCAGTTCTTC. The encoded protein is CASSATGNEQFF.

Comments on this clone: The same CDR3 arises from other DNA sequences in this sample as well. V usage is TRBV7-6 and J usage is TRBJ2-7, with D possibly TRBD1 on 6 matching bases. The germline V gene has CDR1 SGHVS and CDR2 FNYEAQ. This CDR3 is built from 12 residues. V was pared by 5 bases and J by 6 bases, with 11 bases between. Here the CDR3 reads CASSPTGREQYF. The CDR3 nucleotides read TGTGCCAGCAGCCCGACAGGTCGCGAGCAGTACTTC. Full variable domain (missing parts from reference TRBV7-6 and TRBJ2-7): GAGVSQSPRYKVTKRGQDVALRCDPISGHVSLYWYRQALGQGPEFLTYFNYEAQQDKSGLPNDRFSAERPEGSISTLTIQRTEQRDSAMYRCASSPTGREQYFGPGTRLTVT.

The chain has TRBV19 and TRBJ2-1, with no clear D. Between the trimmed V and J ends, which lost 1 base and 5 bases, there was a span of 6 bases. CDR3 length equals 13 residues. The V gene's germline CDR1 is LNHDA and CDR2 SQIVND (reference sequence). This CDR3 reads CASSIGLDNEQFF. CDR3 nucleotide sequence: TGTGCCAGTAGTATAGGGTTGGACAATGAGCAGTTCTTC.